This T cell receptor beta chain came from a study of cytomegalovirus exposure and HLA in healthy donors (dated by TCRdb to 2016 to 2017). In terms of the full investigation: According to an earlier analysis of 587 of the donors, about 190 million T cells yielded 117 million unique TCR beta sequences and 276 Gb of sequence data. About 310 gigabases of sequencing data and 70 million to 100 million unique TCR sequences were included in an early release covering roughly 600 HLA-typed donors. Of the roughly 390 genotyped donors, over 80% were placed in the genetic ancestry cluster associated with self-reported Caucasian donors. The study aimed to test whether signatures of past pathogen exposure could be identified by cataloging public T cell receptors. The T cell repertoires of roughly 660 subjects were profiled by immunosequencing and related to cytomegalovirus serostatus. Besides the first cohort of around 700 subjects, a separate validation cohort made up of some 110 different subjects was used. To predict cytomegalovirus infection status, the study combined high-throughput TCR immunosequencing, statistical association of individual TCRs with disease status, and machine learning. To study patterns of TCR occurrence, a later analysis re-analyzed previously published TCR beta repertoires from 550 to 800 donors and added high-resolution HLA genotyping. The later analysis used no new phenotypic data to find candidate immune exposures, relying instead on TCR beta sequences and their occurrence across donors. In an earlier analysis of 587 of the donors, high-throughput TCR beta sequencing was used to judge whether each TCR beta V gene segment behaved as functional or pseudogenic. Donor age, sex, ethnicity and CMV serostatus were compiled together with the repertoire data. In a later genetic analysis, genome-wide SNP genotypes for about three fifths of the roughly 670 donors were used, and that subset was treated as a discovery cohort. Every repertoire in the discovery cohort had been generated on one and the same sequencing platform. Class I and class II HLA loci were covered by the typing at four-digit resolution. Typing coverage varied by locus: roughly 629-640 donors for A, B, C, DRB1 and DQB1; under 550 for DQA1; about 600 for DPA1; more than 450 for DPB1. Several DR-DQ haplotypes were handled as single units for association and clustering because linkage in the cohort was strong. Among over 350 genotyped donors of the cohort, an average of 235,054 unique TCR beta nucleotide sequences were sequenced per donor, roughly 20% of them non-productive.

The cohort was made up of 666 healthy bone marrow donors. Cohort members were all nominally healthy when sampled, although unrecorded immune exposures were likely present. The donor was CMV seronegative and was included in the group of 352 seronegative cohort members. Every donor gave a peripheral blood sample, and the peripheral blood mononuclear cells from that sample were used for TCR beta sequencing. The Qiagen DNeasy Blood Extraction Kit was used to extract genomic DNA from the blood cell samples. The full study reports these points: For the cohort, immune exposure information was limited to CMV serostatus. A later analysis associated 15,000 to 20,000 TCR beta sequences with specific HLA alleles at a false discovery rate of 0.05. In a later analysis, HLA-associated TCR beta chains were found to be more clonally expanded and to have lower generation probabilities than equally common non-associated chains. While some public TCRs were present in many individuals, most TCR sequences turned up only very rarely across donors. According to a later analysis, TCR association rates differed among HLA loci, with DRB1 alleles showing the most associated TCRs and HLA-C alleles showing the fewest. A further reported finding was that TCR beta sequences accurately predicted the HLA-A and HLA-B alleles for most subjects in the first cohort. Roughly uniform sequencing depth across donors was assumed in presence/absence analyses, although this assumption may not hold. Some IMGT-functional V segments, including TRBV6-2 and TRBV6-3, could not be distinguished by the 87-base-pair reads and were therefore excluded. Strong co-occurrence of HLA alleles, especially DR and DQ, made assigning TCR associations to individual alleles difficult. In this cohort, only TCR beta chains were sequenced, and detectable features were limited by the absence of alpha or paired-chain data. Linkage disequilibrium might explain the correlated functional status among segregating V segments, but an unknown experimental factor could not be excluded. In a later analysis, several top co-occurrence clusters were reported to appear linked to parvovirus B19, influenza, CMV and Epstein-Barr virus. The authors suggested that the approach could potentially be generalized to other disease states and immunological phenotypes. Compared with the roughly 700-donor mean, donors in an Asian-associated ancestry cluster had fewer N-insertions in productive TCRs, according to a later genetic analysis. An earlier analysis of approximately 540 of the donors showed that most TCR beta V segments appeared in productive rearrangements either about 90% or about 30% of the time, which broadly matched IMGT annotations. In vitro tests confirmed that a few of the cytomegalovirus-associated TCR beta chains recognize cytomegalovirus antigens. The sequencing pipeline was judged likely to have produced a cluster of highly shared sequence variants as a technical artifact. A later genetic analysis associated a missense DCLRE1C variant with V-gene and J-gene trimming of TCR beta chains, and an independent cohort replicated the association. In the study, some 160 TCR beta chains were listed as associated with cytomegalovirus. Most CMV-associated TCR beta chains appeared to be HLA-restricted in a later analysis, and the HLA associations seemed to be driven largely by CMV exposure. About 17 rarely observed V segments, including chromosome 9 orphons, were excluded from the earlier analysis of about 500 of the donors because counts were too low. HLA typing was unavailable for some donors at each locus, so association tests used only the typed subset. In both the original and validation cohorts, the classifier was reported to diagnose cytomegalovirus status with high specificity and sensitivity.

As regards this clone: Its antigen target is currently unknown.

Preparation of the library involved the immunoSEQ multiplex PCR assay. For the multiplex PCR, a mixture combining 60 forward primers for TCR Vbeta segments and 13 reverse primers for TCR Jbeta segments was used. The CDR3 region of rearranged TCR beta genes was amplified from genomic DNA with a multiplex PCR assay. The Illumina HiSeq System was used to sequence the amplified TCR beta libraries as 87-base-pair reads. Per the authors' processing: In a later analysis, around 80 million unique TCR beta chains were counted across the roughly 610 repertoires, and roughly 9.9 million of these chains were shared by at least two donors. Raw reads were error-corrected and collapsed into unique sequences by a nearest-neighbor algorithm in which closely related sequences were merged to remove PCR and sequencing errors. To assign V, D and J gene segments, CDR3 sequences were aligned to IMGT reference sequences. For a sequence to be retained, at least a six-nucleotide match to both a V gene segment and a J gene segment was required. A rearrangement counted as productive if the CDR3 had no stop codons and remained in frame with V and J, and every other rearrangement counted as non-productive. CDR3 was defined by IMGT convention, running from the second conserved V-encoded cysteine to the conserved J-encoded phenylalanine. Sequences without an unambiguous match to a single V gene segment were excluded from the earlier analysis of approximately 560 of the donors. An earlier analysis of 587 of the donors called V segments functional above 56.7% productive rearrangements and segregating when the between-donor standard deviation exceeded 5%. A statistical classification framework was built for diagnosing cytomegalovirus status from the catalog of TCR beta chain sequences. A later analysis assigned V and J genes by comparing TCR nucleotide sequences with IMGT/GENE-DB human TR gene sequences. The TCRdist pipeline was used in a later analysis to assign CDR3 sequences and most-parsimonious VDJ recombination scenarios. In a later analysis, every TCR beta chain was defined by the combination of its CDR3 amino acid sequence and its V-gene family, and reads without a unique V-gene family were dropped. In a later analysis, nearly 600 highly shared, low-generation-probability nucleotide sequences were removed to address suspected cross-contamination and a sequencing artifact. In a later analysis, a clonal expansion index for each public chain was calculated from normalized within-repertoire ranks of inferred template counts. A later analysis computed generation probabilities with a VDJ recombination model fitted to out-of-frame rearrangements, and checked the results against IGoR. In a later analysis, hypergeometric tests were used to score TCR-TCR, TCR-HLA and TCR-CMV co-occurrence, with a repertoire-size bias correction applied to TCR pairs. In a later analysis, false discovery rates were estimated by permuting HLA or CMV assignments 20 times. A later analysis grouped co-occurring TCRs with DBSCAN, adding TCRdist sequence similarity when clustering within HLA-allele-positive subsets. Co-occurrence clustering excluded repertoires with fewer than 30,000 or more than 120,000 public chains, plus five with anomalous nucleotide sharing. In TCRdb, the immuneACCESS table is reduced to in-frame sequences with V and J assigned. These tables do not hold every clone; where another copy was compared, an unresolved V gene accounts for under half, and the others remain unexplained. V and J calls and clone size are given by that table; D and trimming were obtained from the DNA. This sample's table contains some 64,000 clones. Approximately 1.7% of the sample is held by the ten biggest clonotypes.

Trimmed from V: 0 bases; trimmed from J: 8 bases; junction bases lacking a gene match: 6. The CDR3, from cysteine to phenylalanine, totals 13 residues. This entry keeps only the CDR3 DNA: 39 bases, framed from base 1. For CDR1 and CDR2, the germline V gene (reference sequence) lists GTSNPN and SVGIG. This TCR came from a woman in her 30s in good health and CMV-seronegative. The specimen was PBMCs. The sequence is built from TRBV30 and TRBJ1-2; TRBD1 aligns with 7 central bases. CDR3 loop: CAWSVRQGNGYTF. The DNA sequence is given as TGTGCCTGGAGTGTACGACAGGGTAACGGCTACACCTTC.